This TCR beta chain comes out of a study of T cells in Graves' hyperthyroidism and ophthalmopathy. The study's findings and limits: A median roughly six months before onset, the model predicted ophthalmopathy. Through a model of 13 V-J features, ophthalmopathy was separated from stable hyperthyroidism.

Germline V gene data show CDR1 as SNHLY and CDR2 as FYNNEI. The germline V and J ends were trimmed by 8 bases and 5 bases, with 6 bases remaining between them. The CDR3 is made up of 10 amino acids. Diagnoses were made from clinical symptoms, serum measures (thyroxine and TRAb), thyroid ultrasound and orbital computed tomography. Amplification of TCR beta CDR3 regions was performed using RNA transcripts as template. First-round RT-PCR targeting the TCR CDR3 was performed with the HTBI primer set. TCRdb fed the multiplex PCR reads into MiXCR, producing one record per CDR3 protein. The sample yields approximately 720,000 distinct CDR3 sequences, around 20% seen once. This clonotype was found many times. What it recognizes is unknown.

J is TRBJ2-5 and V is TRBV2; weak D call: TRBD2 (6 bases). This sequence originates from a woman aged 50 to 60 with Graves' hyperthyroidism that later progressed to Graves' ophthalmopathy. The sequencing sample was made of blood. The CDR3 DNA reads as TGTGCCAGCGGAGGGGAGACCCAGTACTTC. It is translated as CASGGETQYF.